These T cell receptor beta chains were read from a single sample in a study of CD8 T cells in Susac syndrome. Each CDR3 protein gets one entry after TCRdb re-called the immunoSEQ multiplex PCR reads with MiXCR. Of about 180,000 distinct CDR3 sequences in the sample, roughly 94% were seen once. Material for sequencing was CD4+ T cells from PBMCs. These receptors were collected from a human donor with Susac syndrome. Both conserved end residues are part of each CDR3.

CASSPHPLYEQYF	TRBJ2-7	TRBV9
CASSQNVGFMNTEAFF	TRBJ1-1	TRBV14
CASSPPFGLSANYGYTF	TRBJ1-2	TRBV7-9
CASSQRLAGGLDTQYF	TRBJ2-3	TRBV3-1
CASSSDSRETQYF	TRBJ2-5	TRBV5-1
CASSDSRANYGYTF	TRBJ1-2	TRBV2
CSGPRTGSTDTQYF	TRBJ2-3	TRBV20-1
CASSRTGHNQPQHF	TRBJ1-5	TRBV12-3/TRBV12-4
CASSRTPLTDTQYF	TRBJ2-3	TRBV5-1
CASSRQGAGEQYF	TRBJ2-7	TRBV5-6
CSATRGQGGYGYTF	TRBJ1-2	TRBV20-1
CAISNSGAGYGYTF	TRBJ1-2	TRBV10-3
CASSPGVAGEQYF	TRBJ2-7	TRBV5-4
CAWTAGADTGELFF	TRBJ2-2	TRBV30
CAISESGDRPDNEQFF	TRBJ2-1	TRBV10-3
CASSLAGAGSTDTQYF	TRBJ2-3	TRBV5-1
CASSSRDREYNGYTF	TRBJ1-2	TRBV12-3/TRBV12-4
CSASGGRLYYGYTF	TRBJ1-2	TRBV20-1
CASSVNSGNSPLHF	TRBJ1-6	TRBV9
CASSDGPGVGNEQFF	TRBJ2-1	TRBV7-9
CAWETAGKGVLTF	TRBJ2-6	TRBV30
CASNPTVSGANVLTF	TRBJ2-6	TRBV7-9
CASSDRRGYTF	TRBJ1-2	TRBV14
CSARSTQGYGNQPQHF	TRBJ1-5	TRBV20-1
CASTLDSHSNTEAFF	TRBJ1-1	TRBV9
CAIGASSSRLSYEQYF	TRBJ2-7	TRBV10-3
CAWTTGPNTEAFF	TRBJ1-1	TRBV30
CARYVTRLQGNGANVLTF	TRBJ2-6	TRBV19
CATSDVRDSQETQYF	TRBJ2-5	TRBV24-1
CASSASQGAGNQPQHF	TRBJ1-5	TRBV6-1
CAWTDRGQEAFF	TRBJ1-1	TRBV30
CASSTDGGLNTGELFF	TRBJ2-2	TRBV18
CSASDRVTGELFF	TRBJ2-2	TRBV20-1
CASSLRFGGVSNEQYF	TRBJ2-7	TRBV11-2
CASSQERWQGADTQYF	TRBJ2-3	TRBV3-1
CASSSRRGRNEQFF	TRBJ2-1	TRBV6-1
CASSLKPGQNEKLFF	TRBJ1-4	TRBV12-3/TRBV12-4
CAWSVRSGGAVRSYEQYF	TRBJ2-7	TRBV30
CAIKTGLAGAGELFF	TRBJ2-2	TRBV10-3
CASSQGTPGANVLTF	TRBJ2-6	TRBV7-9
CSVAGGDYGYTF	TRBJ1-2	TRBV29-1
CSVGWTGIGAKNIQYF	TRBJ2-4	TRBV29-1
CATSDFGPTDTQYF	TRBJ2-3	TRBV24-1
CASSRGLAGGRQYF	TRBJ2-7	TRBV2
CASSKYTQYF	TRBJ2-3	TRBV12-3/TRBV12-4
CATGRTGLYEQYF	TRBJ2-7	TRBV15
CASSELAVLTGELFF	TRBJ2-2	TRBV2
CASSAPGGADTQYF	TRBJ2-3	TRBV25-1